The following is a T cell receptor (beta chain) sequence with its context. Sequencing was performed with immunoSEQ multiplex PCR; in TCRdb, only in-frame clones are kept and a portion is missing. This sample has about 200,000 clones, with 80% to 90% found just once. This record belongs to a study of blood T cell repertoires in COVID-19. This CDR3 has 16 residues. Trimming removed 4 bases from V and 3 bases from J, with 18 bases in between. Germline CDR1 is SGHVS and CDR2 is FNYEAQ. The sample comprised peripheral blood. The rearrangement joins TRBV7-6 to TRBJ1-1, with D possibly matching TRBD1 (6 bases). The TCR originated in a man in his late teens or twenties with active or convalescent COVID-19. CDR3 residues: CASSSRDTSRDTEAFF. The CDR3 DNA reads TGTGCCAGCAGCTCCCGGGACACCTCTCGGGACACTGAAGCTTTCTTT.